A selection of T cell receptor beta chains follows, all from one sample in a study of T cell repertoires in cytomegalovirus infection. TCRdb used MiXCR to reprocess the reads, holding one entry per CDR3 protein. The sample yields 150,000 to 200,000 distinct CDR3 sequences, around 15% seen once. Sequencing input: PBMCs. These receptor sequences come from a human donor in good health (CMV status not recorded). Some clones in this sample may be carry-over from other donors' samples. The CDR3 runs from the conserved cysteine through the conserved F or W. A row's size may be missing; if present it is once, few, many or a size class.

>TRBJ2-6|many|TRBV14
CASSQVFGRSSGANVLTF
>TRBJ2-6|few|TRBV19
CASSLQGANNVLTF
>TRBJ2-7|many|TRBV11-2
CASTGGASYEQYF
>TRBJ2-2|few|TRBV6-4
CASSGTSGRLNTGELFF
>TRBJ2-1|-|TRBV24-1
CATSDLWLGNEQFF
>TRBJ1-2|few|TRBV19
CASSMNGRYGYTF
>TRBJ2-2|-|TRBV19
CASMTSGSSDTGELFF
>TRBJ1-6|few|TRBV5-4
CASSGTGYGTYNSPLHF
>TRBJ1-1|few|TRBV4-3
CASSQEVRWNTEAFF
>TRBJ2-6|-|TRBV18
CASSPGQGVNGANVLTF
>TRBJ1-2|-|TRBV6-5
CASSYHGRRLNYGYTF
>TRBJ2-1|many|TRBV30
CAWNLGLAGSSYNEQFF
>TRBJ2-6|-|TRBV6-5
CASRSNRELSGANVLTF
>TRBJ1-2|many|TRBV7-4
CASSQTAPYGYTF
>TRBJ2-6|many|TRBV7-9
CASSFNPTGTVPGANVLTF
>TRBJ2-2|-|TRBV19
CASRNRANTGELFF
>TRBJ1-4|few|TRBV5-4
CASSSGQASHSTNEKLFF
>TRBJ1-1|few|TRBV7-9
CASSSRAGNRTEAFF
>TRBJ2-7|-|TRBV28
CASSPIRYEQYF
>TRBJ1-3|-|TRBV4-1
CASSQGLAGPEGTIYF
>TRBJ2-5|-|TRBV20-1
CSANKAGSRETQYF
>TRBJ2-7|few|TRBV28
CASIEGGQGYEQYF
>TRBJ2-7|many|TRBV7-2
CASSLAGKWSYEQYF
>TRBJ1-2|-|TRBV7-9
CASSYPSQATYGYTF
>TRBJ2-1|-|TRBV29-1
CSITGVEQFF
>TRBJ2-7|-|TRBV20-1
CSARAPALGPYEQYF
>TRBJ1-5|-|TRBV28
CASIRTGRVSNQPQHF
>TRBJ2-1|-|TRBV29-1
CSAGRQGSYNEQFF
>TRBJ2-7|few|TRBV5-1
CASSLGQGSDEQYF
>TRBJ1-2|many|TRBV7-2
CASSSGGGDGGHYGYTF
>TRBJ2-3|once|TRBV5-6
CASSWTSGRPLITDTQYF
>TRBJ2-1|many|TRBV7-2
CASSLARNEQFF
>TRBJ2-1|-|TRBV6-5
CASSSLQAGAGNEQFF
>TRBJ2-2|many|TRBV6-1
CASSLAGVGGELFF
>TRBJ1-2|-|TRBV24-1
CATSDRTSYGYTF
>TRBJ2-7|many|TRBV7-2
CASSLMASGMLSYEQYF
>TRBJ1-6|many|TRBV7-2
CASSPRFRPDNSPLHF
>TRBJ2-7|many|TRBV11-2
CASSRTQSGSSSYEQYF
>TRBJ1-2|many|TRBV20-1
CSAREAGLGYGYTF
>TRBJ2-2|many|TRBV7-8
CASSFETLYTGELFF
>TRBJ2-3|many|TRBV12-3/TRBV12-4
CASSLGRAVKDTQYF
>TRBJ2-5|-|TRBV29-1
CSVVLGVRETQYF
>TRBJ2-1|many|TRBV7-6
CASSLVSSLDEQFF
>TRBJ2-7|-|TRBV20-1
CSARDPAGGIYEQYF
>TRBJ1-2|-|TRBV29-1
CSVEDEGNYGYTF
>TRBJ1-5|-|TRBV7-3
CASSLGPGHPQHF
>TRBJ2-7|-|TRBV5-1
CASSLGLLAGVGENEQYF
>TRBJ2-4|-|TRBV6-2/TRBV6-3
CASSSDLLAKNIQYF
>TRBJ2-5|-|TRBV15
CATSRDRGVETQYF